This T cell receptor beta chain emerged from a study of blood T cell repertoires in COVID-19. Produced via immunoSEQ multiplex PCR; TCRdb's table is partial and in-frame only. The table records 300,000 to 350,000 clones, roughly 91% of them present only once. The junction had 16 bases not matched to a gene; V was cut back by 4 bases and J by 4 bases. The germline CDR1 and CDR2 sequences are SGHRS and YFSETQ. This CDR3 region has 18 residues. Source material: PBMCs or T cells enriched from blood (not recorded which). V gene TRBV5-1 combines with J gene TRBJ1-3; 8 bases fit TRBD1. The receptor was derived from a woman aged 25 to 39 who had recovered from COVID-19. Here the CDR3 reads CASSPRLLGQARGNTIYF. In nucleotides, the CDR3 is TGCGCCAGCAGCCCCCGGCTACTGGGACAGGCGCGCGGAAACACCATATATTTT.